The 21 T cell receptor beta chains presented below share a single source sample, sequenced in a study of cytomegalovirus exposure and HLA in healthy donors. PCR primers comprised 60 Vbeta and 13 Jbeta primers. Libraries were prepared by immunoSEQ multiplex PCR; TCRdb keeps only in-frame clonotypes and omits some of them. The table has around 210,000 clones, roughly 77% seen once; the top ten hold approximately 0.4%. The sample comprised PBMCs. These receptors came from a male donor in good health and CMV-seropositive.

The V and J genes are TRBV27 and TRBJ1-5; TRBD1 might be the D (6 bases). The CDR3 consists of 13 residues. Germline lookup yields CDR1 MNHEY and CDR2 SMNVEV (reference sequence). With 5 bases removed from V and 4 bases from J, the gap between germline ends came to 9 bases. In DNA, the CDR3 is TGTGCCAGCAGTCGGACAGTTAATCAGCCCCAGCATTTT. Residues: CASSRTVNQPQHF.

This clone has more than one count but fewer than ten. The chain employs TRBV4-3 and TRBJ2-5; a possible D gene is TRBD1 (7 bases). With 1 base removed from V and 5 bases from J, the gap between germline ends came to 11 bases. The germline V gene has CDR1 LGHNA and CDR2 YSLEER. CDR3 length equals 14 residues. The CDR3 loop reads CASSQASGGETQYF. The CDR3 nucleotides are TGCGCCAGCAGCCAAGCCTCAGGGGGGGAGACCCAGTACTTC.

As for this clone: The conserved phenylalanine or tryptophan is not found at the CDR3 terminus, so this likely reflects a read error. The chain recombines TRBV28 with TRBJ1-2; TRBD1 agrees at 8 bases. CDR3 length: 14 residues. The trim removed 7 bases at V and 4 bases at J, leaving 8 bases unmatched. The germline CDR1 and CDR2 sequences are MDHEN and SYDVKM. CDR3 DNA: TGTGCCAGCAACAGACAGGGGACGAGCTATGGCTACACCCTC. As protein: CASNRQGTSYGYTL.

This clone has a handful of counts. The chain has TRBV6-5 and TRBJ1-1; the match to TRBD1 covers 8 bases. The germline gives CDR1 MNHEY, CDR2 SVGAGI. V lost 4 bases to trimming and J lost 4 bases; unmatched junction nucleotides: 2. CDR3 length: 13 residues. Here the CDR3 DNA reads TGTGCCAGCAGTTGGACAGGGCCCACTGAAGCTTTCTTT. This gives the protein CASSWTGPTEAFF.

The genes are TRBV27 and TRBJ2-7; D is unresolved. The CDR3 has 11 amino acids. CDR1 MNHEY and CDR2 SMNVEV come from the germline V gene (reference sequence). V gave up 6 bases and J gave up 3 bases, with 6 bases separating them. The CDR3 loop reads CASRAGYEQYF. The CDR3 DNA follows: TGTGCCAGCAGGGCAGGCTACGAGCAGTACTTC.

The sample holds one count of this clone. The chain's CDR3 is CASSVGGAGGLSSYNEQFF. The CDR3 DNA reads TGTGCCAGCAGCGTAGGTGGAGCGGGAGGCCTAAGCTCCTACAATGAGCAGTTCTTC. The genes are TRBV9 and TRBJ2-1; 9 bases fit TRBD2. Trimming at V came to 0 bases and at J to 0 bases, leaving 10 bases not matched to a gene. The CDR3 has 19 amino acids. Germline-derived CDR1 and CDR2 are SGDLS and YYNGEE.

The chain recombines TRBV25-1 with TRBJ1-2; the D is unclear. V gave up 2 bases and J gave up 4 bases, with 14 bases separating them. CDR3 size: 15 residues. CDR1 and CDR2 from the germline V gene are MGHDK and SYGVNS. The DNA for the CDR3 is TGTGCCAGCAGTGAAGTCCGAGGGAGGAGCTATGGCTACACCTTC. Amino acid sequence: CASSEVRGRSYGYTF.

This clone was seen once. The V gene is TRBV28, the J gene TRBJ2-7, with D unclear. The germline CDR1 and CDR2 sequences are MDHEN and SYDVKM. The CDR3 has 13 amino acids. V lost 1 base and J 7 bases, leaving 11 bases between the germline ends. The CDR3 DNA follows: TGTGCCAGCAGTTTATTGGCCCTAGAGGAGCAGTACTTC. Encoded protein: CASSLLALEEQYF.

The V call is TRBV5-1, the J call TRBJ2-5; TRBD2 matches 12 bases. The V gene's germline CDR1 is SGHRS and CDR2 YFSETQ. CDR3 size: 18 residues. V gave up 1 base and J gave up 5 bases; unmatched junction bases: 12. The CDR3 sequence is CASSLYASGRAVGETQYF. Written as DNA, the CDR3 is TGCGCCAGCAGCTTGTATGCTAGCGGGAGGGCAGTGGGGGAGACCCAGTACTTC.

The V gene is TRBV9, the J gene TRBJ2-7, with 9 positions matching TRBD1. This CDR3 spans 14 amino acids. Trimming at V came to 3 bases and at J to 7 bases, leaving 8 bases not matched to a gene. The V gene's germline CDR1 is SGDLS and CDR2 YYNGEE. CDR3 coding DNA: TGTGCCAGCAGCGACGGGACAGGGACGTGGGAGCAGTACTTC. Amino acid sequence: CASSDGTGTWEQYF.

This clone was found a few times. The V and J genes are TRBV6-1 and TRBJ1-1; D gene ambiguous. The CDR3 has 14 amino acids. Trimming took 5 bases from V and 4 from J, leaving 14 bases between them. CDR1 is MNHNS, CDR2 SASEGT, per germline. The CDR3 sequence is CASSLKGTGTEAFF. The CDR3 DNA reads as TGTGCCAGCAGTCTAAAAGGAACGGGCACTGAAGCTTTCTTT.

V is TRBV4-3 and J is TRBJ2-1, with D possibly matching TRBD2 (5 bases). The CDR3 totals 15 residues. Looked up from germline, CDR1 is LGHNA and CDR2 is YSLEER. V was cut by 1 base and J by 5 bases, with 12 bases left in between. CDR3 region: CASSQVPPGNNEQFF. The CDR3, as DNA: TGCGCCAGCAGCCAAGTCCCCCCCGGGAACAATGAGCAGTTCTTC.

This clone has a handful of counts. V is TRBV2 and J is TRBJ2-1, with TRBD1 as a possible D gene (6 bases). From germline, CDR1 is SNHLY and CDR2 FYNNEI. This CDR3 is built from 16 residues. With 2 bases removed from V and 4 bases from J, the gap between germline ends came to 15 bases. DNA for the CDR3: TGTGCCAGCAGTGAATCGGTCGTTCAGGGGTACAATGAGCAGTTCTTC. Its protein is CASSESVVQGYNEQFF.

A remark on this clone: The same CDR3 is also encoded by other DNA sequences in this sample. The V gene is TRBV29-1, the J gene TRBJ1-4; D gene unclear. This CDR3 is built from 10 residues. Trimming took off 5 bases at V and 5 bases at J, with 3 bases between the two ends. Germline V gene sequence: CDR1 SQVTM, CDR2 ANQGSEA. DNA for the CDR3: TGCAGCGTTTTAAATGAAAAACTGTTTTTT. Translating it yields CSVLNEKLFF.

The chain carries TRBV14 and TRBJ1-2, with D hard to call. Trimming took off 3 bases at V and 5 bases at J, with 7 bases between the two ends. The CDR3 extends over 12 amino acids. Germline lookup yields CDR1 SGHDN and CDR2 FVKESK. The CDR3 protein is CASSQNYYGYTF. DNA of the CDR3: TGTGCCAGCAGCCAGAACTATTATGGCTACACCTTC.

This clone appeared a few times. V is TRBV7-3 and J is TRBJ1-5; 8 bases are a match to TRBD1. After removal of 5 bases from V and 2 bases from J, the junction contained 2 bases not matched to a gene. CDR1 SGHTA and CDR2 FQGTGA come from the germline V gene. The CDR3 totals 14 residues. The CDR3 DNA sequence: TGTGCCAGCAGCGGGGGACAGGGCAATCAGCCCCAGCATTTT. Amino acid sequence: CASSGGQGNQPQHF.

The CDR3 protein is CASSLAGTSGKTYNEQFF. DNA for the CDR3: TGCGCCAGCAGCTTGGCCGGGACTAGCGGGAAAACCTACAATGAGCAGTTCTTC. The V call is TRBV5-1, the J call TRBJ2-1, with 13 bases fitting TRBD2. From germline, CDR1 is SGHRS and CDR2 YFSETQ. The CDR3 covers 18 residues. Losses at the gene ends were 0 bases for V and 2 bases for J; bases not matched to a gene: 5.

The chain joins TRBV18 to TRBJ2-1, with a possible D match to TRBD2 (6 bases). The germline V and J ends were trimmed by 3 bases and 9 bases, with 12 bases remaining between them. The CDR3 is 13 residues long. Germline lookup yields CDR1 KGHSH and CDR2 LQKENI. CDR3 region: CASSPRESGEQFF. CDR3 nucleotides: TGTGCCAGCTCACCCCGGGAGAGTGGTGAGCAGTTCTTC.

The rearrangement joins TRBV6-5 to TRBJ1-5; a weak D match, TRBD1 (6 bases). Per germline, CDR1 MNHEY and CDR2 SVGAGI. The V end lost 6 bases, the J end lost 6 bases, and 15 bases lay between the germline ends. The CDR3 sequence is 14 residues long. CDR3 coding DNA: TGTGCCAGCAGGGACGGGGGGGGCGGTCAGCCCCAGCATTTT. This translates into CASRDGGGGQPQHF.

The chain recombines TRBV7-3 with TRBJ2-5; 7 bases are a match to TRBD1. CDR3 length: 15 amino acids. From germline, CDR1 is SGHTA and CDR2 FQGTGA. The ends lost 8 bases at V and 4 bases at J; junction bases unmatched: 13. Written as DNA, the CDR3 is TGTGCCAGCGATAGGGACAGCCTGGGACGAGAGACCCAGTACTTC. As protein: CASDRDSLGRETQYF.

The CDR3: CASSPDRAAEAFF. The DNA of the CDR3 is TGCGCCAGCAGCCCGGACAGGGCTGCTGAAGCTTTCTTT. The chain is built from TRBV5-1 and TRBJ1-1; 8 positions match TRBD1. The CDR3 loop spans 13 amino acids. With V trimmed by 4 bases and J by 6 bases, 5 bases remained unmatched. Germline V CDR1 and CDR2: SGHRS, YFSETQ.